Listed below are T cell receptor beta chains from one sample, sequenced in a study of tumor and adjacent non-tumor tissue in lung cancer. TCRdb re-derived calls from the multiplex PCR reads in MiXCR, one entry per CDR3 protein. In the table there are 76,000 or so distinct CDR3 sequences, roughly 75% of which are singletons. The sample comprised lung tumor tissue. The receptors were gathered from a woman in her 70s with non-small cell lung cancer. The CDR3 runs from the conserved cysteine through the conserved F or W. A D gene is named only where the DNA matches it firmly. Part of the rows lack a size; the others show once, few, many or a class for expanded clones.

clone size: once; J gene: TRBJ2-7; V gene: TRBV28; D gene: TRBD2; CDR3 protein: CASSELAGGLGSYEQYF; CDR3 DNA: TGTGCCAGCAGTGAGTTAGCGGGAGGGCTTGGATCGTACGAGCAGTACTTC
clone size: NA; J gene: TRBJ1-5; V gene: TRBV28; D gene: NA; CDR3 protein: CASRACGGSNQPQHF; CDR3 DNA: TGTGCCAGCAGAGCTTGTGGGGGTAGCAATCAGCCCCAGCATTTT
clone size: NA; J gene: TRBJ1-4; V gene: TRBV29-1; D gene: TRBD1; CDR3 protein: CGVGTGGANGKLFF; CDR3 DNA: TGCGGCGTTGGAACAGGGGGCGCAAATGGAAAACTGTTTTTT
clone size: NA; J gene: TRBJ2-5; V gene: TRBV4-1; D gene: TRBD2; CDR3 protein: CASSRQVGASGGIQETQYF; CDR3 DNA: TGCGCCAGCAGCCGCCAGGTGGGTGCTAGCGGGGGCATACAAGAGACCCAGTACTTC
clone size: NA; J gene: TRBJ1-1; V gene: TRBV4-1; D gene: NA; CDR3 protein: CASSTHRDSNIEAFF; CDR3 DNA: TGCGCCAGCAGCACGCACAGGGATTCAAACATTGAAGCCTTCTTT
clone size: NA; J gene: TRBJ2-7; V gene: TRBV28; D gene: NA; CDR3 protein: CASSPWTAYEQHF; CDR3 DNA: TGTGCCAGCAGTCCATGGACTGCCTACGAGCAGCACTTC
clone size: NA; J gene: TRBJ2-1; V gene: TRBV6-2/TRBV6-3; D gene: NA; CDR3 protein: CGSSSHRRGGYNEQFF; CDR3 DNA: TGTGGCAGCAGTTCTCATAGGAGGGGGGGGTACAATGAGCAGTTCTTC
clone size: NA; J gene: TRBJ2-5; V gene: TRBV5-5; D gene: NA; CDR3 protein: CASSPRNRGLVQVTQYF; CDR3 DNA: TGTGCCAGCAGCCCCCGGAACAGGGGACTTGTTCAAGTGACCCAGTACTTC
clone size: NA; J gene: TRBJ2-7; V gene: TRBV6-1; D gene: TRBD2; CDR3 protein: CARSDGLAGWMNEQYF; CDR3 DNA: TGTGCCAGGAGCGATGGACTAGCGGGATGGATGAACGAGCAGTACTTC
clone size: few; J gene: TRBJ2-1; V gene: TRBV24-1; D gene: NA; CDR3 protein: CATSDVGYEQFF; CDR3 DNA: TGTGCCACCAGTGATGTAGGGTATGAGCAGTTCTTC
clone size: NA; J gene: TRBJ1-1; V gene: TRBV5-1; D gene: NA; CDR3 protein: CVSSTRDGAFMNTEAFF; CDR3 DNA: TGCGTCAGCAGCACCCGGGACGGCGCTTTCATGAACACTGAAGCCTTCTTT
clone size: NA; J gene: TRBJ2-1; V gene: TRBV30; D gene: TRBD2; CDR3 protein: CAWSEGLAGGNEQFF; CDR3 DNA: TGTGCCTGGAGTGAAGGACTAGCGGGAGGCAATGAGCAGTTCTTC
clone size: once; J gene: TRBJ2-4; V gene: TRBV14; D gene: TRBD1; CDR3 protein: CASSQDRGFANSIQYF; CDR3 DNA: TGTGCCAGTAGCCAAGACAGGGGGTTTGCCAATAGCATTCAGTACTTC
clone size: NA; J gene: TRBJ2-1; V gene: TRBV5-4; D gene: TRBD2; CDR3 protein: CASSMGLARDLSSYNEQFF; CDR3 DNA: TGTGCCAGCAGCATGGGACTAGCGAGAGACTTGAGCTCCTACAATGAGCAGTTCTTC
clone size: NA; J gene: TRBJ2-5; V gene: TRBV4-1; D gene: NA; CDR3 protein: CASRHTWTVEETQYF; CDR3 DNA: TGCGCCAGCCGCCATACGTGGACAGTAGAAGAGACCCAGTACTTC
clone size: NA; J gene: TRBJ2-3; V gene: TRBV7-3; D gene: NA; CDR3 protein: CASSTNGGGTSDTQYF; CDR3 DNA: TGTGCCAGCAGCACAAATGGAGGGGGGACGTCGGATACGCAGTATTTT
clone size: NA; J gene: TRBJ2-5; V gene: TRBV6-1; D gene: NA; CDR3 protein: CASTPPSVTQCF; CDR3 DNA: TGTGCCAGCACCCCCCCTTCTGTGACCCAGTGCTTC
clone size: NA; J gene: TRBJ1-1; V gene: TRBV18; D gene: TRBD1; CDR3 protein: CASSPPAGQGGTEAFF; CDR3 DNA: TGTGCCAGCTCACCACCCGCGGGACAGGGGGGAACTGAAGCTTTCTTT
clone size: NA; J gene: TRBJ2-2; V gene: TRBV6-5; D gene: NA; CDR3 protein: CASTNDLAGEPCF; CDR3 DNA: TGTGCCAGCACCAACGACTTGGCCGGGGAGCCGTGTTTT
clone size: NA; J gene: TRBJ2-1; V gene: TRBV11-1; D gene: NA; CDR3 protein: CASSLILISYNEQLF; CDR3 DNA: TGTGCCAGCAGTTTAATACTCATTTCCTACAATGAGCAGTTATTC
clone size: many; J gene: TRBJ1-6; V gene: TRBV5-6; D gene: TRBD1; CDR3 protein: CASSPGTGRSYNSPLHF; CDR3 DNA: TGTGCCAGCAGCCCGGGGACAGGGAGGTCCTATAATTCACCCCTCCACTTT
clone size: NA; J gene: TRBJ2-3; V gene: TRBV11-3; D gene: NA; CDR3 protein: CASSHQRGSTDTRYF; CDR3 DNA: TGTGCCAGCAGCCACCAACGGGGCAGCACAGATACGCGGTATTTT
clone size: NA; J gene: TRBJ2-7; V gene: TRBV28; D gene: NA; CDR3 protein: CTSRSLCSGSYEQYF; CDR3 DNA: TGTACCAGCAGGTCCCTGTGCAGTGGCTCCTACGAGCAGTACTTC
clone size: NA; J gene: TRBJ1-5; V gene: TRBV6-1; D gene: NA; CDR3 protein: CASRVPRDNQPQHF; CDR3 DNA: TGTGCCAGCAGAGTCCCCAGGGACAATCAGCCCCAGCATTTT
clone size: NA; J gene: TRBJ2-7; V gene: TRBV6-2/TRBV6-3; D gene: NA; CDR3 protein: CASNSGTSSYEQYF; CDR3 DNA: TGTGCCAGCAATTCTGGGACCAGTTCCTACGAGCAGTACTTC
clone size: NA; J gene: TRBJ1-6; V gene: TRBV6-1; D gene: NA; CDR3 protein: CANSQNNSPLHF; CDR3 DNA: TGTGCCAACAGTCAGAATAATTCACCCCTCCACTTT
clone size: NA; J gene: TRBJ1-1; V gene: TRBV29-1; D gene: NA; CDR3 protein: CSVVPGSTIEAFF; CDR3 DNA: TGCAGCGTTGTCCCCGGTTCGACCATTGAAGCTTTCTTT
clone size: NA; J gene: TRBJ1-1; V gene: TRBV6-5; D gene: TRBD1; CDR3 protein: CASSSQGAIRSETFF; CDR3 DNA: TGTGCCAGCAGTTCACAGGGGGCTATTAGGTCTGAAACTTTCTTT
clone size: few; J gene: TRBJ1-1; V gene: TRBV6-1; D gene: NA; CDR3 protein: CASINLAGENTEAFF; CDR3 DNA: TGTGCCAGCATCAACCTAGCCGGCGAGAACACTGAAGCTTTCTTT
clone size: NA; J gene: TRBJ2-5; V gene: TRBV10-3; D gene: NA; CDR3 protein: CAISESVDMVPQETQRF; CDR3 DNA: TGTGCCATCAGTGAATCGGTAGATATGGTGCCACAAGAGACCCAGCGCTTC
clone size: many; J gene: TRBJ2-3; V gene: TRBV5-1; D gene: TRBD2; CDR3 protein: CASSLAGGSTDTQYF; CDR3 DNA: TGCGCCAGCAGCTTGGCCGGGGGGAGCACAGATACGCAGTATTTT
clone size: NA; J gene: TRBJ2-3; V gene: TRBV10-3; D gene: TRBD1; CDR3 protein: CAISEFDRVVKDTQYF; CDR3 DNA: TGTGCCATCAGTGAGTTTGACAGGGTGGTCAAAGATACGCAGTATTTT
clone size: many; J gene: TRBJ2-1; V gene: TRBV28; D gene: TRBD2; CDR3 protein: CASSLSPLLAGHYRGNNEQFF; CDR3 DNA: TGTGCCAGCAGTTTATCCCCTTTACTAGCGGGGCATTATAGGGGCAACAATGAGCAGTTCTTC
clone size: NA; J gene: TRBJ2-1; V gene: TRBV28; D gene: TRBD2; CDR3 protein: CASSYLLAGGGNEQFF; CDR3 DNA: TGTGCCAGCAGTTACCTACTAGCGGGAGGCGGTAATGAGCAGTTCTTC
clone size: NA; J gene: TRBJ2-7; V gene: TRBV29-1; D gene: NA; CDR3 protein: CSVRASASHEQYF; CDR3 DNA: TGCAGCGTTAGGGCCAGCGCTTCCCACGAGCAGTACTTC
clone size: NA; J gene: TRBJ2-7; V gene: TRBV20-1; D gene: NA; CDR3 protein: CSATKDYIYSYEQYF; CDR3 DNA: TGCAGTGCTACGAAGGACTACATCTACTCCTACGAGCAGTACTTC
clone size: NA; J gene: TRBJ2-6; V gene: TRBV6-5; D gene: NA; CDR3 protein: CDCRRDISGANVLTF; CDR3 DNA: TGTGATTGCAGACGGGACATATCTGGGGCCAACGTCCTGACTTTC
clone size: many; J gene: TRBJ2-1; V gene: TRBV20-1; D gene: TRBD2; CDR3 protein: CSARDIGTSGRGGEQFF; CDR3 DNA: TGCAGTGCTAGAGATATTGGAACTAGCGGGAGAGGCGGTGAGCAGTTCTTC
clone size: many; J gene: TRBJ1-1; V gene: TRBV6-1; D gene: NA; CDR3 protein: CASSEARDTQRAFF; CDR3 DNA: TGTGCCAGCAGTGAAGCGCGGGACACCCAGAGAGCTTTCTTT
clone size: NA; J gene: TRBJ2-3; V gene: TRBV20-1; D gene: TRBD1; CDR3 protein: CSATGGVTDMQYF; CDR3 DNA: TGCAGTGCTACAGGGGGCGTGACAGATATGCAGTATTTT
clone size: NA; J gene: TRBJ2-7; V gene: TRBV10-3; D gene: TRBD1; CDR3 protein: CVISTPGGSHEQYF; CDR3 DNA: TGTGTCATCAGCACCCCAGGGGGCTCCCACGAGCAGTACTTC
clone size: NA; J gene: TRBJ2-7; V gene: TRBV20-1; D gene: NA; CDR3 protein: CSASGISSYEQYF; CDR3 DNA: TGCAGTGCTTCCGGGATTTCCTCCTACGAGCAGTACTTC
clone size: NA; J gene: TRBJ2-1; V gene: TRBV12-3/TRBV12-4; D gene: TRBD2; CDR3 protein: CASSPGLGVYYEQFF; CDR3 DNA: TGTGCCAGCAGTCCAGGACTAGGAGTATACTATGAGCAGTTCTTC
clone size: once; J gene: TRBJ1-2; V gene: TRBV12-3/TRBV12-4; D gene: NA; CDR3 protein: CASNPQTERIMGYTF; CDR3 DNA: TGTGCCAGCAATCCCCAGACAGAGAGAATAATGGGCTACACCTTC
clone size: few; J gene: TRBJ2-3; V gene: TRBV20-1; D gene: NA; CDR3 protein: CSAMPMVGQTDTQYF; CDR3 DNA: TGCAGTGCTATGCCGATGGTCGGGCAGACAGATACGCAGTATTTT
clone size: once; J gene: TRBJ2-3; V gene: TRBV11-1; D gene: NA; CDR3 protein: CSSSMDKEADTQYF; CDR3 DNA: TGTTCCAGCAGCATGGACAAGGAGGCAGATACGCAGTATTTT